This T cell receptor beta chain was captured in a study of identical twins. CDR1 and CDR2 (germline): MRHNA, SNTAGT. The V segment lost 4 bases and the J segment 6 bases; nucleotides outside the gene matches: 5. There are 14 residues in the CDR3. This clonotype was detected many times. MiXCR, run by TCRdb on the 5' RACE reads, gives a single entry per CDR3 protein. This sample has about 700,000 distinct CDR3 sequences, with around 6% found just once. The chain links TRBV6-4 to TRBJ2-2; 7 nucleotides align to TRBD1. Material: naive T cells sorted from blood. This receptor was taken from a man aged 18 to 29 in good health. The CDR3 region is CASSGDSPSGELFF. DNA of the CDR3: TGTGCCAGCAGTGGGGACAGTCCATCCGGGGAGCTGTTTTTT.